This T cell receptor (beta chain) originates from a study of blood T cell repertoires in COVID-19 (dated by TCRdb to 2019 to 2021). At the level of the whole study: The collaborator samples originated in the United States, Italy and Spain and spanned the acute and convalescent phases of COVID-19. The material from the prospective study consisted of cDNA or gDNA derived from T cells, B-cell-depleted T cells, or PBMCs. A de-identified subject ID, COVID-19 status, age in years and sex were almost always included in the sample metadata. The repertoires were released in a freely available public database meant as a resource for research on the immune response to SARS-CoV-2. Subjects who had been exposed to COVID-19, were actively infected with it, or had recovered from it provided the deeply sampled blood TCRbeta repertoires that made up the dataset. Where available, HLA class I and class II types were obtained from metadata supplied by the sample provider rather than from assay-based typing. Samples came from the ongoing ImmuneRACE study (first 160 participants) plus 1,254 subjects from 6 global collaborators. Paper-wide results and their limitations: Clinical and demographic metadata were provided uncurated, with the amount varying by source and participant.

The germline V gene encodes CDR1 SEHNR and CDR2 FQNEAQ (reference sequence). The CDR3 contains 14 residues, cysteine and phenylalanine counted. Left in the record is the CDR3 DNA by itself, 42 bases read in frame from the first base. The immunoSEQ Assay, a bias-controlled multiplex PCR, was used to amplify TCRbeta CDR3 regions from genomic DNA. As for the authors' bioinformatics: Within the assay, amplification of reference gene primers was used to estimate how many nucleated cells each sample contained. To quantify the absolute abundance of each unique TCRbeta CDR3 rearrangement, sequence reads were collapsed and filtered. For each sample, productive Simpson clonality was calculated as the square root of Simpson's diversity index across productive rearrangements. Here the immuneACCESS table is served through TCRdb, limited to in-frame sequences with V and J called. Missing clones are a known gap in these copies; in checked studies unresolved V genes cover under half, and the rest lacks a known reason. V, J and clone size are those of that table, while D and trimming were read from the DNA. The sample includes fewer than 15,000 clones, with roughly 80% observed a single time. The ten top clones hold less than 45% of the sample.

A note on this clone: Its antigen specificity is not known. The junction departs from the called germline gene at one end, perhaps through a read error.

Collaborating institutions collected whole blood in K2EDTA tubes following their own protocols. For TCRbeta analysis, collaborators shipped samples as frozen whole blood, isolated PBMCs, or DNA extracted from either of those sample types. Here the chain combines TRBV7-9 and TRBJ2-1; matching of 6 bases hints at TRBD2 as the D gene. The sequencing sample was made of peripheral blood. This receptor was identified in a woman of 80 years or more with acute or convalescent COVID-19. In nucleotide form, the sequence is TGTGCCAGCAGCTTACTAGCGTCCTTCAATGAGCAGTTCTTC. Translated, it reads CASSLLASFNEQFF. Full variable domain (CDR3 extended with the reference TRBV7-9 and TRBJ2-1 proteins): DTGVSQNPRHKITKRGQNVTFRCDPISEHNRLYWYRQTLGQGPEFLTYFQNEAQLEKSRLLSDRFSAERPKGSFSTLEIQRTEQGDSAMYLCASSLLASFNEQFFGPGTRLTVL.